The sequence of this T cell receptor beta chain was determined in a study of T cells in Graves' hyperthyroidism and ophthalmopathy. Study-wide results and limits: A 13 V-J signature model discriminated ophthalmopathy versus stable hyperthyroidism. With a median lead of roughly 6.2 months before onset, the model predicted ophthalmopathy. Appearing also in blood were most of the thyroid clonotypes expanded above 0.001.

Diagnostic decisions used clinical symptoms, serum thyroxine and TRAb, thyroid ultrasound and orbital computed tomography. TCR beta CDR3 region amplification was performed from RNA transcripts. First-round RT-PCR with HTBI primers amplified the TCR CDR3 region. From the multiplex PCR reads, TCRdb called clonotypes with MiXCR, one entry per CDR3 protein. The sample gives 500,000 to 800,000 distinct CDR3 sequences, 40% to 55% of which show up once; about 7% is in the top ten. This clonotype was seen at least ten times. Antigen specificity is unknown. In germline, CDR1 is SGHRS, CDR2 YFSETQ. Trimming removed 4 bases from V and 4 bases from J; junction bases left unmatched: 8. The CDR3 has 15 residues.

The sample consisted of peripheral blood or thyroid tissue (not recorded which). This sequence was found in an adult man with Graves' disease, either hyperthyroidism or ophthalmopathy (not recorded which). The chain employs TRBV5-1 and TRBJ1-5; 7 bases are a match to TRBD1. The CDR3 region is CASSRGPGQNQPQHF. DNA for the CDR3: TGCGCCAGCAGCCGCGGCCCGGGACAGAATCAGCCCCAGCATTTT. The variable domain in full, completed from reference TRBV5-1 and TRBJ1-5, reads KAGVTQTPRYLIKTRGQQVTLSCSPISGHRSVSWYQQTPGQGLQFLFEYFSETQRNKGNFPGRFSGRQFSNSRSEMNVSTLELGDSALYLCASSRGPGQNQPQHFGDGTRLSIL.